Reported below is one TCR beta chain. This entry is derived from a study of blood T cell repertoires in COVID-19. The wider study: Acute-phase and convalescent COVID-19 samples originated in the United States, Italy and Spain. Sample material is recorded as cDNA or gDNA derived from T cells, B-cell-depleted T cells, or PBMCs.

Germline CDR1 reads KGHSH; CDR2 reads LQKENI. This CDR3 is 17 amino acids long. Deletions cut 3 bases from V and 4 bases from J, with 18 bases between. Study processing details: Nucleated cell number was recorded as an estimate derived from reference gene primer amplification. The assay was immunoSEQ multiplex PCR, and TCRdb's table has in-frame clones only and misses some. For V, J and clone size, that table is used; D and trimming come from the DNA. The table records some 200,000 clones, about 89% of them present only once. The chain combines TRBV18 with TRBJ2-2; possibly TRBD2 for D (7 bases). The receptor was isolated from a woman in her 40s with acute or convalescent COVID-19. Specimen: peripheral blood. CDR3 sequence (DNA): TGTGCCAGCTCACCTCTCCCCGGGGGGCTCAGCACCGGGGAGCTGTTTTTT. It yields the protein CASSPLPGGLSTGELFF.